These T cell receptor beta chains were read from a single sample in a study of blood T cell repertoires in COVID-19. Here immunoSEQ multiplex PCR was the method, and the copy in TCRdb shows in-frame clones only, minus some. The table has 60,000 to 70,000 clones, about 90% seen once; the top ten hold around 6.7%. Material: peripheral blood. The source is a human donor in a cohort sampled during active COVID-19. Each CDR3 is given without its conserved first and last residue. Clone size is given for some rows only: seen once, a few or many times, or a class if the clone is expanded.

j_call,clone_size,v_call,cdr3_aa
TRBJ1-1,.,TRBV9,ASSGTVYTEAF
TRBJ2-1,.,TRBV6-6,ASSYSTSALQEQF
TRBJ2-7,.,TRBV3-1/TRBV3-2,ASSQASGAFEQY
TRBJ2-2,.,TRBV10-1,ASSELNTGELF
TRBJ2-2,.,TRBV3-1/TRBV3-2,ASSQLGVYTGELF
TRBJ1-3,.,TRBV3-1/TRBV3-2,ASSQVRRGGNTIY
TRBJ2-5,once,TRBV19,ASSMTSPLGSQY
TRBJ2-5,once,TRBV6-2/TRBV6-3,ASSFGGLAGGGQETQY
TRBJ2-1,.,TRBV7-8,ASSAGLEGVNEQF
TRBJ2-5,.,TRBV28,ASSQIRQGRGIETQY
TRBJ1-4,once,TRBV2,ASSEFGQMNEKLF
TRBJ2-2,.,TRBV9,ASSVGTSGSEELF
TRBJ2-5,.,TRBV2,ASTNLRDMETQY
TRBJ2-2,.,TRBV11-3,ASSPTGTSAGELF
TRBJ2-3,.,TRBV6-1,ASSEGHPTPLGTDTQY
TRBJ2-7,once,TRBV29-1,SAKAGGPYEQY